Below are 3 T cell receptor beta chains sequenced from a single sample in a study of human T cells and chemical hapten exposure. Time point denoted: patch test 1, 2 weeks after DPC sensitization. Specified treatment: therapeutic diphenylcyclopropenone sensitization with weekly scalp DPC. TCRdb reprocessed the RACE reads via MiXCR and lists one record per CDR3 protein. Counted here are about 380,000 distinct CDR3 sequences, 4.8% occurring once; the ten biggest clones make up about 2.2%. This specimen was whole blood, taken in connection with sensitization to the hapten diphenylcyclopropenone (DPC). Source of these receptors: a woman aged 45-65 years with alopecia areata. Some clones in this sample may be carry-over from other donors' samples.

About this clonotype itself: Just one base apart from a much larger clone, this may be a read error. This rearrangement joins TRBV5-6 to TRBJ2-1; D remains ambiguous. Germline CDR1 SGHDT, CDR2 YYEEEE. V lost 4 bases and J 2 bases, leaving 10 bases between the germline ends. This CDR3 spans 14 amino acids. This CDR3 reads CASSAGDPYNEQFF. CDR3 coding DNA: TGTGCCAGCAGCGCCGGTGACCCCTACAATGAGCAGTTCTTC.

This rearrangement joins TRBV12-3 or TRBV12-4 to TRBJ1-2; D is perhaps TRBD1 (5 bases). The CDR3 covers 15 residues. Trimming removed 3 bases at V and 7 bases at J, with 18 bases between. The CDR3 region has the DNA TGTGCCAGCAGTTTCTCGCGCAGGTCAGGGCTTGGCTACACCTTC. This sequence encodes CASSFSRRSGLGYTF.

This clonotype was detected many times. The V and J genes are TRBV30 and TRBJ1-3; D uncertain. This CDR3 has 11 residues. In germline, CDR1 is GTSNPN, CDR2 SVGIG (reference sequence). Trimming pared 0 bases from V and 7 bases from J, leaving 4 bases between. DNA for the CDR3: TGTGCCTGGAGTGTGAGTAACACCATATATTTT. Translating gives CAWSVSNTIYF.